The 30 T cell receptor beta chains in this list originate from one sample, sequenced in a study of cytomegalovirus exposure and HLA in healthy donors. Data came from immunoSEQ multiplex PCR; TCRdb stores just in-frame clones and leaves some out. The sample holds a few hundred thousand clones, approximately 91% seen once. Sequences were obtained from PBMCs. The receptors shown here come from a man aged 30 to 39 in good health and CMV-seronegative.

The J gene is TRBJ2-5, the V gene TRBV14; D unresolved. CDR3 size: 16 residues. The V end was cut by 1 base, the J end by 4 bases, with 16 bases between. Germline CDR1 is SGHDN and CDR2 is FVKESK. DNA for the CDR3: TGTGCCAGCAGCCAAGTCGAAGTCCTGGGCCCAGAGACCCAGTACTTC. This sequence encodes CASSQVEVLGPETQYF.

The CDR3 loop is CASSLQTGGVTEAFF. CDR3 sequence (DNA): TGCGCCAGCAGCTTGCAGACAGGGGGAGTCACTGAAGCTTTCTTT. The J gene is TRBJ1-1, the V gene TRBV5-1, with TRBD1 matching over 9 bases. The CDR3 totals 15 residues. Germline lookup yields CDR1 SGHRS and CDR2 YFSETQ. V lost 1 base, J lost 4 bases, and 5 bases stayed unmatched.

The V and J genes are TRBV4-3 and TRBJ1-4; 8 positions agree with TRBD1. The germline V gene encodes CDR1 LGHNA and CDR2 YSLEER. With V trimmed by 0 bases and J by 4 bases, 13 bases remained unmatched. The CDR3 is 19 amino acids. The CDR3 DNA is TGCGCCAGCAGCCAAGAAGGAATTGCAGGGGGCGTTGGTAATGAAAAACTGTTTTTT. It encodes CASSQEGIAGGVGNEKLFF.

This clone was recorded once. The V and J genes are TRBV6-1 and TRBJ1-5; 10 nucleotides align to TRBD1. J lost 6 bases, V lost 3 bases, and 5 bases had no gene match. The length of the CDR3 is 15 residues. Germline loops: CDR1 MNHNS, CDR2 SASEGT. The CDR3 reads CASSDRDRGLQPQHF. For the CDR3, the DNA is TGTGCCAGCAGTGACCGGGACAGGGGACTTCAGCCCCAGCATTTT.

The chain uses TRBV5-1 and TRBJ1-2; 7 bases line up with TRBD1. The CDR3 is made up of 13 amino acids. V was pared by 4 bases and J by 4 bases, with 4 bases of the junction left unmatched. Germline V gene sequence: CDR1 SGHRS, CDR2 YFSETQ. DNA for the CDR3: TGCGCCAGCAGCCCGACAGGGCCCTATGGCTACACCTTC. As protein: CASSPTGPYGYTF.

The chain couples TRBV2 to TRBJ2-1; maybe TRBD1 (5 bases). V lost 4 bases and J 0 bases, leaving 13 bases between the germline ends. The CDR3 runs 16 residues. Germline V lookup: CDR1 SNHLY, CDR2 FYNNEI. CDR3 region: CASSGQPYYSYNEQFF. The CDR3 bases are TGTGCCAGCAGTGGACAGCCCTACTACTCCTACAATGAGCAGTTCTTC.

The chain links TRBV7-4 to TRBJ2-3; 12 bases are shared with TRBD2. Germline V gives CDR1 SGHVT, CDR2 SQSDAQ. The CDR3 spans 20 residues. V shed 5 bases and J 4 bases; nucleotides not matched to a gene: 19. The CDR3 DNA is TGTGCCAGCAGCCAATATGCGAATCTAGCGGGGGGGCCTGTGGCAGATACGCAGTATTTT. Its translation: CASSQYANLAGGPVADTQYF.

The CDR3, as DNA: TGTGCCAGCAGCTCCTTCGGGGGAGGGGAAAAACTGTTTTTT. Protein: CASSSFGGGEKLFF. The J gene is TRBJ1-4, the V gene TRBV9, with TRBD1 as a possible D gene (5 bases). From germline, CDR1 is SGDLS and CDR2 YYNGEE. This CDR3 spans 14 amino acids. The V end lost 4 bases, the J end lost 8 bases, and 15 bases lay between the germline ends.

The rearrangement joins TRBV21-1 to TRBJ1-1; the D call TRBD1 from the table was never checked on the DNA. TRBV21-1 is termed a pseudogene. This CDR3 is 13 amino acids long. The CDR3 sequence is CASRDRGNTEAFF. The CDR3 DNA follows: TGTGCCAGCAGGGACAGGGGGAACACTGAAGCTTTCTTT.

This chain links TRBV19 with TRBJ2-7; D might be TRBD1 (6 bases). Between the trimmed V and J ends, which lost 1 base and 6 bases, there was a span of 16 bases. The germline V gene has CDR1 LNHDA and CDR2 SQIVND (reference sequence). The CDR3 totals 15 residues. The CDR3 nucleotides read TGTGCCAGTAGTATAGGAGGCAGGGGCAGTGGCGAGCAGTACTTC. Translation gives CASSIGGRGSGEQYF.

The chain uses TRBV7-9 and TRBJ1-2; TRBD1 might be the D (5 bases). V was trimmed by 5 bases and J by 3 bases, leaving 13 bases between them. The CDR3 has 14 amino acids. Looked up from germline, CDR1 is SEHNR and CDR2 is FQNEAQ (reference sequence). The CDR3 sequence: CASSRGVLDYGYTF. The DNA of the CDR3 is TGTGCCAGCAGCCGGGGGGTTCTAGACTATGGCTACACCTTC. Filled out from reference TRBV7-9 and TRBJ1-2, the complete variable domain reads DTGVSQNPRHKITKRGQNVTFRCDPISEHNRLYWYRQTLGQGPEFLTYFQNEAQLEKSRLLSDRFSAERPKGSFSTLEIQRTEQGDSAMYLCASSRGVLDYGYTFGSGTRLTVV.

V usage is TRBV18 and J usage is TRBJ2-1; 7 bases align to TRBD1. The CDR3 extends over 18 amino acids. Germline V lookup: CDR1 KGHSH, CDR2 LQKENI. The ends lost 1 base at V and 0 bases at J; junction bases unmatched: 9. CDR3 protein: CASSPLGQATSSYNEQFF. For the CDR3, the DNA is TGTGCCAGCTCACCACTTGGACAGGCTACCAGCTCCTACAATGAGCAGTTCTTC.

The chain recombines TRBV30 with TRBJ2-2, with D uncertain. CDR3 length equals 15 residues. The germline CDR1 and CDR2 sequences are GTSNPN and SVGIG (reference sequence). V was shortened by 2 bases and J by 6 bases, with 16 bases between the two germline ends. This CDR3 reads CAWSYGDIMPGELFF. In nucleotides, the CDR3 is TGTGCCTGGAGTTATGGAGATATTATGCCCGGGGAGCTGTTTTTT.

As to this clone: Other DNA variants within this sample encode the same CDR3. The J gene is TRBJ2-3, the V gene TRBV11-3; TRBD2 matches 12 bases. The ends lost 5 bases at V and 1 base at J; junction bases unmatched: 4. This CDR3 region has 16 residues. CDR1 is SGHNT, CDR2 YENEEA, per germline. In DNA, the CDR3 is TGTGCCAGCAGCCCGGGGACTAGCGGGCGCACAGATACGCAGTATTTT. Its translation: CASSPGTSGRTDTQYF.

Details on this clone: This specimen includes other DNA sequences encoding the same CDR3. The chain combines TRBV7-9 with TRBJ1-1, with a possible D match to TRBD1 (5 bases). CDR3 size: 14 residues. V lost 6 bases, J lost 0 bases, and 11 bases lay in between. Germline V lookup: CDR1 SEHNR, CDR2 FQNEAQ (reference sequence). For the CDR3, the DNA is TGTGCCAGCAGTTTTTCAGGGATGAACACTGAAGCTTTCTTT. It encodes CASSFSGMNTEAFF.

The CDR3 is CASSLSGEKLFF. Written as DNA, the CDR3 is TGTGCCAGCAGCTTGAGCGGCGAAAAACTGTTTTTT. J is TRBJ1-4 and V is TRBV5-4; D remains unclear. The CDR3 is 12 residues long. The V and J ends lost 1 base and 8 bases respectively, with 6 bases between them. CDR1 SGHNT and CDR2 YYREEE come from the germline V gene (reference sequence). Full variable domain (remainder filled in from reference TRBV5-4 and TRBJ1-4): ETGVTQSPTHLIKTRGQQVTLRCSSQSGHNTVSWYQQALGQGPQFIFQYYREEENGRGNFPPRFSGLQFPNYSSELNVNALELDDSALYLCASSLSGEKLFFGSGTQLSVL.

The V and J genes are TRBV19 and TRBJ2-5; D is perhaps TRBD2 (6 bases). V shed 6 bases and J shed 4 bases, with 12 bases lying between them. The germline V gene has CDR1 LNHDA and CDR2 SQIVND (reference sequence). The length of the CDR3 is 13 residues. CDR3 protein: CASRSLATETQYF. CDR3 DNA: TGTGCCAGTAGGTCACTAGCCACAGAGACCCAGTACTTC.

This chain uses TRBV4-3 with TRBJ2-5, with 10 bases fitting TRBD1. Germline CDR1 reads LGHNA; CDR2 reads YSLEER. This CDR3 spans 15 amino acids. V shed 0 bases and J 6 bases; nucleotides not matched to a gene: 4. CDR3 amino acids: CASSQDWTGGQTQYF. The CDR3 nucleotides read TGCGCCAGCAGCCAAGATTGGACAGGGGGGCAGACCCAGTACTTC.

The J gene is TRBJ2-2, the V gene TRBV9; tentative D call: TRBD2 (5 bases). The length of the CDR3 is 15 residues. The germline V and J ends were trimmed by 4 bases and 3 bases, with 13 bases remaining between them. The V gene's germline CDR1 is SGDLS and CDR2 YYNGEE. Here the CDR3 reads CASSSGLVYTGELFF. For the CDR3, the DNA is TGTGCCAGCAGCTCCGGACTCGTTTACACCGGGGAGCTGTTTTTT.

The CDR3 DNA is TGTGCCAGCAGCATAGGGGCGGGGGACTATGGCTACACCTTC. Translated: CASSIGAGDYGYTF. The chain has TRBV5-4 and TRBJ1-2, with D tentatively TRBD1 (5 bases). The CDR3 is 14 residues long. With 4 bases removed from V and 3 bases from J, the gap between germline ends came to 13 bases. The germline V gene encodes CDR1 SGHNT and CDR2 YYREEE (reference sequence).

This CDR3 is CASSGPTGGRTGELFF. CDR3 DNA: TGTGCCAGCAGTGGGCCGACAGGGGGTCGCACCGGGGAGCTGTTTTTT. The genes are TRBV2 and TRBJ2-2; TRBD1 matches at 9 bases. Germline values: CDR1 SNHLY, CDR2 FYNNEI. J was trimmed by 4 bases and V by 4 bases; bases with no gene match: 7. The CDR3 sequence is 16 residues long.

V and J are TRBV12-5 and TRBJ1-2, with 7 bases identical to TRBD1. CDR1 is LGHNT, CDR2 FRNRAP, per germline. The CDR3 covers 17 residues. V trimming: 6 bases; J trimming: 1 base; junction bases outside the gene matches: 14. CDR3 nucleotides: TGTGCTAGTGGACCGCTACTCGACAGGGAAGTTAACTATGGCTACACCTTC. This sequence encodes CASGPLLDREVNYGYTF.

The V and J genes are TRBV6-5 and TRBJ2-5; TRBD1 matches 8 bases. The CDR3 sequence is 13 residues long. V lost 6 bases and J lost 7; bases outside the gene matches: 7. Per germline, CDR1 MNHEY and CDR2 SVGAGI. CDR3 in amino acids: CASRYRGIGTQYF. The CDR3 DNA reads TGTGCCAGCAGGTACAGGGGGATCGGGACCCAGTACTTC.

In the case of this clone: Other DNA variants within this sample encode the same CDR3. The CDR3 nucleotides read TGTGCCAGCAGCTTAGGGGCAGGGAACACTGAAGCTTTCTTT. Amino acid sequence: CASSLGAGNTEAFF. The gene calls are TRBV7-9 and TRBJ1-1; D is ambiguous. CDR1 and CDR2 from the germline V gene are SEHNR and FQNEAQ (reference sequence). CDR3 size: 14 residues. Deletions cut 1 base from V and 1 base from J, with 7 bases between.

This chain joins TRBV9 and TRBJ1-2; 7 nucleotides agree with TRBD1. With 3 bases clipped from V and 4 bases from J, the junction kept 9 bases outside the gene matches. The CDR3 is 15 residues long. From germline, CDR1 is SGDLS and CDR2 YYNGEE. DNA of the CDR3: TGTGCCAGCAGCGATAGCAGGGGGAGTAGCTATGGCTACACCTTC. Its protein product is CASSDSRGSSYGYTF.

CDR3 coding DNA: TGTGCCAGCAGCTTAGTCGCCGCGGTCACCGGGGAGCTGTTTTTT. Encoded protein: CASSLVAAVTGELFF. The chain is built from TRBV11-2 and TRBJ2-2; the D is unclear. Per the germline V gene, CDR1 is SGHAT and CDR2 is FQNNGV. V was pared by 1 base and J by 4 bases, with 10 bases between. This CDR3 spans 15 amino acids.

The chain has TRBV19 and TRBJ2-3, with 7 bases identical to TRBD2. The V and J ends lost 10 bases and 3 bases, in that order; junction bases with no gene match: 10. The germline gives CDR1 LNHDA, CDR2 SQIVND (reference sequence). This CDR3 has 14 residues. The CDR3 loop is CATKDPGGTDTQYF. Here the CDR3 DNA reads TGTGCCACCAAAGATCCGGGGGGAACAGATACGCAGTATTTT.

This clone turned up a few times. The chain recombines TRBV6-1 with TRBJ1-5; a possible D gene is TRBD1 (5 bases). The CDR3 has 15 amino acids. Germline V gene lookup returns CDR1 MNHNS and CDR2 SASEGT. Between the trimmed V and J ends, which lost 6 bases and 0 bases, there was a span of 12 bases. CDR3 in amino acids: CASSRQRNSNQPQHF. In nucleotides, the CDR3 is TGTGCCAGCAGCCGACAGAGGAATAGCAATCAGCCCCAGCATTTT.

The chain uses TRBV6-1 and TRBJ1-1; D possibly corresponds to TRBD1 (5 bases). Per the germline V gene, CDR1 is MNHNS and CDR2 is SASEGT. V lost 6 bases and J 3 bases, leaving 17 bases between the germline ends. This CDR3 spans 15 amino acids. The CDR3 nucleotides are TGTGCCAGCAGGCCTCGGACAAAGCGGGACACTGAAGCTTTCTTT. Its protein is CASRPRTKRDTEAFF.

The gene calls are TRBV25-1 and TRBJ1-4; D ambiguous. The CDR3 totals 18 residues. Germline lookup yields CDR1 MGHDK and CDR2 SYGVNS. V was shortened by 1 base and J by 0 bases, with 15 bases between the two germline ends. The CDR3 here is CASSEFLAGIATNEKLFF. CDR3 nucleotide sequence: TGTGCCAGCAGTGAATTCCTGGCGGGGATTGCAACTAATGAAAAACTGTTTTTT.